This TCR beta chain comes out of a study of T cell repertoires in cytomegalovirus infection (dated by TCRdb to the late 2010s). For the study in its entirety: Peptide stimulations targeted recently identified HLA-C-restricted CMV epitopes, whose presentation resists viral immunomodulation, together with well-studied HLA-B-restricted epitopes. Donor HLA type was relevant to the analysis, because carriage of CMV infection together with the matching HLA type was indicated by public TCR beta signatures. General findings and caveats noted by the study authors: In both this cohort and an independent approximately 400-donor cohort, the cumulative frequency of public TCR beta family members distinguished carriers of CMV infection plus the relevant HLA type. The ex vivo response was dominated by HLA-C-restricted CMV-specific TCR beta clonotypes, which also provided the single most frequent clonotype in two of eight donors.

This sample's treatment or condition label indicates: in vitro stimulation with specific CMV peptide epitopes to enrich CMV-specific T cells. Reads for this sample came from an Illumina HiSeq 1500. Using fastp at Q25 and MiXCR, TCRdb reprocessed the public reads and kept productive beta chains. When rows share a CDR3 protein, they turn into one entry using the most common DNA and genes. This sample has a few hundred thousand distinct CDR3 sequences in its table, and about 27% of those were observed once. Of the sample, over 15% falls within the top ten clones. Worth noting for this clonotype: Its binding antigen is unknown. No much larger clone is present one base from it, and per-base qualities are unavailable.

Trimming removed 5 bases from V and 5 bases from J; the gene matches leave 8 bases unexplained. From the cysteine through the phenylalanine, the CDR3 covers 16 amino acids. Only the CDR3 DNA is retained, 48 bases long and in frame from the first base. The rearrangement joined TRBV12-3 or TRBV12-4 to TRBJ2-3, and 12 bases in between align with TRBD2. The receptor was isolated from a human donor in good health (CMV status not recorded). Some clones in this sample may be carry-over from other donors' samples. Sequenced here: cultured PBMCs, sampled from culture after CMV antigen stimulation. Here the CDR3 is given as CASSLLLAGGGDTQYF. The sequenced DNA is TGTGCCAGCAGTCTCCTACTAGCGGGGGGCGGAGATACGCAGTATTTT.